This TCR beta chain stems from a study of T cells in Graves' hyperthyroidism and ophthalmopathy. Amplified TCR beta CDR3 regions came from RNA transcripts. HTBI primers were used for first-round RT-PCR of the TCR CDR3. A single record per CDR3 protein comes from TCRdb applying MiXCR to the multiplex PCR reads. The sample holds roughly 380,000 distinct CDR3 sequences, 15% to 20% seen once. CDR3 size: 12 residues. CDR1 is MDHEN, CDR2 SYDVKM, per germline. Trimming cost V 2 bases and J 4 bases, with 5 bases left between them. This clonotype was observed many times. This receptor was obtained from a woman between 40 and 55 years old with Graves' ophthalmopathy. Sequencing was done on a sample of blood. V and J are TRBV28 and TRBJ1-2; D not certain. The CDR3 coding sequence is TGTGCCAGCAGTTTAGGTGTCTATGGCTACACCTTC. This translates into CASSLGVYGYTF.